Each of the 25 T cell receptor beta chains below was sequenced from the same sample in a study of blood T cell repertoires in COVID-19. This table comes from immunoSEQ multiplex PCR, and its TCRdb copy is limited to in-frame clones, with some not included. The data hold 130,000 to 150,000 clones, with around nine tenths observed a single time. Material for sequencing was peripheral blood. Source of these receptors: a human donor in a cohort sampled during active COVID-19.

The V call is TRBV11-3, the J call TRBJ2-2, with TRBD1 identical over 12 bases. J lost 4 bases, V lost 5 bases, and 8 bases had no gene match. Germline lookup yields CDR1 SGHNT and CDR2 YENEEA. The CDR3 consists of 17 residues. CDR3: CASSHTGTGGITGELFF. Written as DNA, the CDR3 is TGTGCCAGCAGCCATACCGGGACAGGGGGCATCACCGGGGAGCTGTTTTTT.

V is TRBV5-1 and J is TRBJ1-3; the match to TRBD1 covers 7 bases. The CDR3 sequence is 16 residues long. V lost 3 bases to trimming and J lost 0 bases; unmatched junction nucleotides: 6. Germline V gene data show CDR1 as SGHRS and CDR2 as YFSETQ. The CDR3 DNA follows: TGCGCCAGCAGCTCGATGGACAGGACCTCTGGAAACACCATATATTTT. It translates to CASSSMDRTSGNTIYF. Drawing the rest from reference TRBV5-1 and TRBJ1-3, the complete variable domain is KAGVTQTPRYLIKTRGQQVTLSCSPISGHRSVSWYQQTPGQGLQFLFEYFSETQRNKGNFPGRFSGRQFSNSRSEMNVSTLELGDSALYLCASSSMDRTSGNTIYFGEGSWLTVV.

The chain is built from TRBV7-6 and TRBJ2-2; 8 bases match TRBD1. CDR1 SGHVS and CDR2 FNYEAQ come from the germline V gene. V gave up 5 bases and J gave up 1 base; unmatched junction bases: 3. CDR3 size: 15 residues. CDR3 in DNA: TGTGCCAGCAGCGCCGGGACAGGGAACACCGGGGAGCTGTTTTTT. This translates into CASSAGTGNTGELFF. Based on the CDR3 plus reference TRBV7-6 and TRBJ2-2, the full variable domain is GAGVSQSPRYKVTKRGQDVALRCDPISGHVSLYWYRQALGQGPEFLTYFNYEAQQDKSGLPNDRFSAERPEGSISTLTIQRTEQRDSAMYRCASSAGTGNTGELFFGEGSRLTVL.

The rearrangement uses TRBV11-3 and TRBJ2-2; D ambiguous. Germline lookup yields CDR1 SGHNT and CDR2 YENEEA. Trimming left V 0 bases short and J 5 bases short, with 4 bases between. This CDR3 spans 13 amino acids. CDR3 amino acids: CASSLDQTGELFF. CDR3 nucleotide sequence: TGTGCCAGCAGCTTAGATCAGACCGGGGAGCTGTTTTTT.

The chain uses TRBV7-2 and TRBJ2-6; the match to TRBD1 covers 9 bases. With V trimmed by 5 bases and J by 13 bases, 9 bases remained unmatched. This CDR3 contains 14 residues. Germline lookup yields CDR1 SGHTA and CDR2 FQGNSA. In DNA, the CDR3 is TGTGCCAGCAGCCTAAACAGGGGGCCAGAGGTCCTGACTTTC. Amino acids: CASSLNRGPEVLTF.

The J gene is TRBJ2-1, the V gene TRBV4-1, with 9 bases that match TRBD2. CDR1 is MGHRA and CDR2 is YSYEKL in the germline V gene. J lost 7 bases, V lost 0 bases, and 7 bases had no gene match. This CDR3 comprises 16 residues. CDR3 loop: CASSQDDSGGGNEQFF. The CDR3 region has the DNA TGCGCCAGCAGCCAAGACGATAGCGGGGGTGGGAATGAGCAGTTCTTC.

The V gene is TRBV2, the J gene TRBJ1-5; 11 bases agree with TRBD1. The CDR3 length is 15 residues. The V segment lost 6 bases and the J segment 6 bases; nucleotides outside the gene matches: 7. Per germline, CDR1 SNHLY and CDR2 FYNNEI. The CDR3 reads CASRPGTGGSQPQHF. CDR3 coding DNA: TGTGCCAGCAGACCTGGGACAGGGGGAAGTCAGCCCCAGCATTTT.

V is TRBV6-5 and J is TRBJ2-1; 12 bases are a match to TRBD2. The J segment lost 15 bases and the V segment lost 6 bases, leaving 6 bases of the junction unmatched. Germline V lookup: CDR1 MNHEY, CDR2 SVGAGI. The CDR3 loop spans 12 amino acids. The CDR3 DNA follows: TGTGCCAGCAGCTCGACTAGCGGGAGTGCGTTCTTC. It translates to CASSSTSGSAFF.

V usage is TRBV5-1 and J usage is TRBJ1-5, with a tentative D call TRBD1 (5 bases). The CDR3 has 13 amino acids. V dropped 2 bases and J dropped 5 bases, with 8 bases sitting between them. Germline V CDR1 and CDR2: SGHRS, YFSETQ. The CDR3 DNA reads TGCGCCAGCAGCTTATCGGGGGATCAGCCCCAGCATTTT. Translating gives CASSLSGDQPQHF.

The chain has TRBV9 and TRBJ1-1; the D gene is possibly TRBD1 (5 bases). The germline V gene encodes CDR1 SGDLS and CDR2 YYNGEE. Trimming removed 5 bases at V and 4 bases at J, with 12 bases between. This CDR3 is built from 13 residues. The CDR3 here is CASRSREGTEAFF. CDR3 nucleotide sequence: TGTGCCAGCAGGAGCAGGGAAGGCACTGAAGCTTTCTTT.

This sequence joins TRBV6-5 and TRBJ1-4; D is perhaps TRBD1 (6 bases). The CDR3 is 14 amino acids. V lost 4 bases and J lost 12, with 18 bases in between. Germline V gene sequence: CDR1 MNHEY, CDR2 SVGAGI. In DNA, the CDR3 is TGTGCCAGCAGTTTCGACAGGTTGCGGTCCGAACTGTTTTTT. Translation gives CASSFDRLRSELFF.

This clone was observed many times. Other nucleotide sequences from this sample produce the same CDR3. This CDR3 is CASSSGQGGTYEQYF. CDR3 in DNA: TGTGCCAGCAGCTCAGGACAGGGAGGGACCTACGAGCAGTACTTC. The chain is built from TRBV9 and TRBJ2-7; D is perhaps TRBD1 (8 bases). Per the germline V gene, CDR1 is SGDLS and CDR2 is YYNGEE. The V end lost 4 bases, the J end lost 2 bases, and 16 bases lay between the germline ends. The CDR3 has 15 amino acids.

This clone was counted once. The chain has TRBV7-5 and TRBJ1-6; TRBD1 reflects the table's D call only, with no check against the DNA. TRBV7-5 is deemed a pseudogene. The CDR3 totals 14 residues. CDR3 DNA sequence: TGTGCCAGAAGCTGCAGGGATTGTAATTCACCCCTCCACTTT. Translated: CARSCRDCNSPLHF.

Points on this clone: The junction shows a germline mismatch at one end, possibly a read error. This chain joins TRBV7-7 and TRBJ2-5; 7 bases are shared with TRBD2. The CDR3 is made up of 16 amino acids. Germline CDR1 SSHAT, CDR2 FNYEAQ (reference sequence). The DNA for the CDR3 is TGTGCTAGCAGCTTAGTCAAAGCGGGGCGCCAAGAGACCCAGTACTTC. Its translation: CASSLVKAGRQETQYF.

This sequence joins TRBV10-3 and TRBJ2-1; D is possibly TRBD1 (6 bases). CDR3 length: 15 residues. CDR1 is ENHRY and CDR2 is SYGVKD in the germline V gene. V was trimmed by 6 bases and J by 6 bases, leaving 18 bases between them. Here the CDR3 reads CAISPRDNARNEQFF. The CDR3 DNA is TGTGCCATCAGCCCCCGGGACAACGCCCGCAATGAGCAGTTCTTC.

The V gene is TRBV7-2, the J gene TRBJ2-3; no firm D call. The CDR3 sequence is 14 residues long. The V end lost 2 bases, the J end lost 2 bases, and 8 bases lay between the germline ends. The germline V gene has CDR1 SGHTA and CDR2 FQGNSA. The CDR3 is CASSLLLYTDTQYF. Written as DNA, the CDR3 is TGTGCCAGCAGCTTACTACTTTACACAGATACGCAGTATTTT.

The rearrangement uses TRBV5-1 and TRBJ2-3; 7 nucleotides match TRBD1. Germline assignment: CDR1 SGHRS and CDR2 YFSETQ. V lost 4 bases to trimming and J lost 6 bases; unmatched junction nucleotides: 11. The CDR3 sequence is 15 residues long. The chain's CDR3 is CASSPGGQVADTQYF. The CDR3 DNA is TGCGCCAGCAGCCCTGGCGGACAGGTGGCTGATACGCAGTATTTT.

J is TRBJ2-3 and V is TRBV7-2; no reliable D call. V dropped 0 bases and J dropped 3 bases, with 10 bases sitting between them. The CDR3 is made up of 15 amino acids. Germline values: CDR1 SGHTA, CDR2 FQGNSA. The CDR3 DNA sequence: TGTGCCAGCAGCTTAGCGGGCGCACCGACAGATACGCAGTATTTT. Translated, it gives CASSLAGAPTDTQYF. Combining the CDR3 with reference TRBV7-2 and TRBJ2-3 gives the whole variable domain GAGVSQSPSNKVTEKGKDVELRCDPISGHTALYWYRQSLGQGLEFLIYFQGNSAPDKSGLPSDRFSAERTGGSVSTLTIQRTQQEDSAVYLCASSLAGAPTDTQYFGPGTRLTVL.

This chain links TRBV11-3 with TRBJ2-1; 12 bases match TRBD2. This CDR3 is built from 16 residues. Germline V gene sequence: CDR1 SGHNT, CDR2 YENEEA. The junction had 10 bases not matched to a gene; V was cut back by 4 bases and J by 9 bases. The CDR3 region is CASSSLPSGGASEQFF. The CDR3 nucleotides are TGTGCCAGCAGCTCCCTCCCTAGCGGGGGGGCCAGTGAGCAGTTCTTC.

The V call is TRBV7-9, the J call TRBJ2-7; TRBD2 matches at 11 bases. Trimming took 3 bases from V and 3 from J; bases not matched to a gene: 10. This CDR3 comprises 17 residues. Germline assignment: CDR1 SEHNR and CDR2 FQNEAQ (reference sequence). CDR3 region: CASSLPQPSGGHYEQYF. In nucleotides, the CDR3 is TGTGCCAGCAGCTTGCCCCAACCTAGCGGGGGGCACTACGAGCAGTACTTC.

The J gene is TRBJ1-6, the V gene TRBV9; tentative D call: TRBD1 (6 bases). The germline V gene has CDR1 SGDLS and CDR2 YYNGEE. The CDR3 spans 16 residues. Trimming removed 0 bases at V and 6 bases at J, with 13 bases between. The CDR3 here is CASSVGADRINSPLHF. The CDR3 DNA reads TGTGCCAGCAGCGTAGGAGCCGACAGGATTAATTCACCCCTCCACTTT.

The chain links TRBV19 to TRBJ2-5, with D tentatively TRBD2 (6 bases). Germline CDR1 is LNHDA and CDR2 is SQIVND (reference sequence). The CDR3 totals 15 residues. V was clipped by 4 bases and J by 1 base, with 13 bases between them. CDR3 in amino acids: CASSTGRVGQETQYF. CDR3 nucleotides: TGTGCCAGTAGTACCGGGAGAGTGGGCCAAGAGACCCAGTACTTC.

This chain connects TRBV7-2 to TRBJ2-5; the D is unclear. Germline V gene lookup returns CDR1 SGHTA and CDR2 FQGNSA. V lost 5 bases and J 5 bases, leaving 18 bases between the germline ends. This CDR3 contains 15 residues. CDR3 nucleotides: TGTGCCAGCAGCCCCCGTGCCCAGGCGCCGGAGACCCAGTACTTC. Its translation is CASSPRAQAPETQYF.

This clone has just a few counts. The gene calls are TRBV6-2 or TRBV6-3 and TRBJ2-2, with TRBD2 identical over 7 bases. This CDR3 region has 17 residues. Trimming removed 0 bases from V and 0 bases from J; junction bases left unmatched: 4. CDR1 and CDR2 from the germline V gene are MNHEY and SVGEGT. The chain's CDR3 is CASSYSKGLSNTGELFF. CDR3 nucleotides: TGTGCCAGCAGTTACTCGAAGGGACTATCGAACACCGGGGAGCTGTTTTTT.

This sequence joins TRBV7-8 and TRBJ2-7; maybe TRBD2 (5 bases). V was shortened by 5 bases and J by 5 bases, with 22 bases between the two germline ends. This CDR3 spans 16 amino acids. CDR1 and CDR2 (germline): SGHVS, FQNEAQ. The CDR3 DNA reads TGTGCCAGCAGCCCAAGGACCGATACCAGCGGACACGAGCAGTACTTC. Protein sequence: CASSPRTDTSGHEQYF.